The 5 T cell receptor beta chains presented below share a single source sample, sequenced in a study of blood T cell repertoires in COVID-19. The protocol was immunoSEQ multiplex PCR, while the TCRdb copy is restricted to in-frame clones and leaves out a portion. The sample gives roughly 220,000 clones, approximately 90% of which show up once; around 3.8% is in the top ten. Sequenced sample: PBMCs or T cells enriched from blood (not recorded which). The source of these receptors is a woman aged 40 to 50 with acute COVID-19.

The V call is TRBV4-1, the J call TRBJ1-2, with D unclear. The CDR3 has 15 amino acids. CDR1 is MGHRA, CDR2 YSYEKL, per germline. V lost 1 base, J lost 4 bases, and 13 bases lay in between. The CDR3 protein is CASSQVATKPYGYTF. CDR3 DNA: TGCGCCAGCAGCCAAGTTGCGACTAAACCCTATGGCTACACCTTC.

CDR3 sequence reads: CASSFRLGSETQYF. The CDR3 nucleotides read TGTGCCAGCAGCTTCCGACTAGGGTCGGAGACCCAGTACTTC. The gene calls are TRBV5-8 and TRBJ2-5; D is possibly TRBD2 (6 bases). Trimming took 2 bases from V and 5 from J, leaving 13 bases between them. There are 14 residues in the CDR3. Germline CDR1 SGHTS, CDR2 YDEGEE.

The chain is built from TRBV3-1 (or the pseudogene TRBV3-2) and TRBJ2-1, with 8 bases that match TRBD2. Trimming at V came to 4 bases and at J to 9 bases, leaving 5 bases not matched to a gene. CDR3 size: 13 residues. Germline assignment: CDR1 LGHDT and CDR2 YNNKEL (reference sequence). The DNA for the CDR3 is TGTGCCAGCAGCCCGGGGGGGCCGGTTGAGCAGTTCTTC. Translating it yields CASSPGGPVEQFF.

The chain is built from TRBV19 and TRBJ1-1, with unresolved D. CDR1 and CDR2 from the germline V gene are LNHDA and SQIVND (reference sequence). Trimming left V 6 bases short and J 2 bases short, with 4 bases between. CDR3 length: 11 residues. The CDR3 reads CASSLNTEAFF. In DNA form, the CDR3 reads TGTGCCAGTAGCTTAAACACTGAAGCTTTCTTT. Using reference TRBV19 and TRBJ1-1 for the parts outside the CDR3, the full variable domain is DGGITQSPKYLFRKEGQNVTLSCEQNLNHDAMYWYRQDPGQGLRLIYYSQIVNDFQKGDIAEGYSVSREKKESFPLTVTSAQKNPTAFYLCASSLNTEAFFGQGTRLTVV.

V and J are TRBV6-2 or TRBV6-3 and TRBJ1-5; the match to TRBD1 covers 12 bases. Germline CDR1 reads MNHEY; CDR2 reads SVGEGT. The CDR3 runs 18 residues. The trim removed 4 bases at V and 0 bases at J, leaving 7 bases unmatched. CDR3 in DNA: TGTGCCAGCAGTTCCGGGACAGGGGGCCCGGTTAGCAATCAGCCCCAGCATTTT. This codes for CASSSGTGGPVSNQPQHF.